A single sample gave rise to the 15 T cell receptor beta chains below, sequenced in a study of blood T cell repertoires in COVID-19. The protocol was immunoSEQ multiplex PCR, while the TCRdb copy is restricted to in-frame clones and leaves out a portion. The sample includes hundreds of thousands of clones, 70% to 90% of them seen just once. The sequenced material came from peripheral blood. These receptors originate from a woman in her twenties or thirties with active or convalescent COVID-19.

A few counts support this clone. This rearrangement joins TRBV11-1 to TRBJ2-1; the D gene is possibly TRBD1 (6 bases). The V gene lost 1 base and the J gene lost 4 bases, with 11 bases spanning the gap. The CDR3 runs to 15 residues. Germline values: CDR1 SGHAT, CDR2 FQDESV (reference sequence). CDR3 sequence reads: CASSLDGGAYNEQFF. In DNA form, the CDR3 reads TGTGCCAGCAGCTTAGATGGGGGCGCTTACAATGAGCAGTTCTTC. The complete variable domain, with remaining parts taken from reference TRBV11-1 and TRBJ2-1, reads EAEVAQSPRYKITEKSQAVAFWCDPISGHATLYWYRQILGQGPELLVQFQDESVVDDSQLPKDRFSAERLKGVDSTLKIQPAELGDSAMYLCASSLDGGAYNEQFFGPGTRLTVL.

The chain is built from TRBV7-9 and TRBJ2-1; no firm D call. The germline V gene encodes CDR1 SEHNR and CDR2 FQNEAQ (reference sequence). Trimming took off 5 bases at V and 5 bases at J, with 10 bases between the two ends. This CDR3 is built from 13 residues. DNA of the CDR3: TGTGCCAGCAGCCCTCCCGCGAACAATGAGCAGTTCTTC. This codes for CASSPPANNEQFF. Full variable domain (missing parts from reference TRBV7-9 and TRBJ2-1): DTGVSQNPRHKITKRGQNVTFRCDPISEHNRLYWYRQTLGQGPEFLTYFQNEAQLEKSRLLSDRFSAERPKGSFSTLEIQRTEQGDSAMYLCASSPPANNEQFFGPGTRLTVL.

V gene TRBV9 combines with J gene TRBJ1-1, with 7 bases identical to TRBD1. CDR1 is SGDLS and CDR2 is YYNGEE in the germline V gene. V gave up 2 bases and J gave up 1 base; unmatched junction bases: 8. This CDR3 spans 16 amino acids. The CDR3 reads CASSVSRAGGNTEAFF. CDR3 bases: TGTGCCAGCAGCGTGTCCCGGGCAGGGGGGAACACTGAAGCTTTCTTT.

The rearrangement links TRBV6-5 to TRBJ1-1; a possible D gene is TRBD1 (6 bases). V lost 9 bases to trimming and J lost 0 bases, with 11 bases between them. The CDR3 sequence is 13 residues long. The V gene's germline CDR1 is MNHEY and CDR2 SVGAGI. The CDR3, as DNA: TGTGCCAGTGCCGGGACACTGAACACTGAAGCTTTCTTT. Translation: CASAGTLNTEAFF.

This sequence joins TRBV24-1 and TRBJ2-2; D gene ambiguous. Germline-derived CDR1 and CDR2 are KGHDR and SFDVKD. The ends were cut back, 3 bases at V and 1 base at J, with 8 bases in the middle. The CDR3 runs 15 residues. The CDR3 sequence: CATSDHRQNTGELFF. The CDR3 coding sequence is TGTGCCACCAGTGATCACCGACAGAACACCGGGGAGCTGTTTTTT.

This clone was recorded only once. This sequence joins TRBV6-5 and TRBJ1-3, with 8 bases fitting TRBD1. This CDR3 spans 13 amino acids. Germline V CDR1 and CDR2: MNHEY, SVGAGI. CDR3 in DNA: TGTGCGGCCAAGGGACAGGCGGAAAACACCATATATTTT. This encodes CAAKGQAENTIYF.

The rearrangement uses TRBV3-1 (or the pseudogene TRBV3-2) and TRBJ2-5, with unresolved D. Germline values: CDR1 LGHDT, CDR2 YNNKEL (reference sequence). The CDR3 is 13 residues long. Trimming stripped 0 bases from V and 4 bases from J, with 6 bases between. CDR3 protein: CASSQDLIETQYF. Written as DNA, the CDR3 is TGTGCCAGCAGCCAAGATCTTATAGAGACCCAGTACTTC.

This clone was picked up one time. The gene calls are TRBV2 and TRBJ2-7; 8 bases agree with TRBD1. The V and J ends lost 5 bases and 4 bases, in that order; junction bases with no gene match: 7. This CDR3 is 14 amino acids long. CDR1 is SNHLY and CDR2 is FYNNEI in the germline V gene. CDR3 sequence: CASSRDRITYEQYF. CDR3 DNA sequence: TGTGCCAGCAGTCGGGACAGGATCACGTACGAGCAGTACTTC.

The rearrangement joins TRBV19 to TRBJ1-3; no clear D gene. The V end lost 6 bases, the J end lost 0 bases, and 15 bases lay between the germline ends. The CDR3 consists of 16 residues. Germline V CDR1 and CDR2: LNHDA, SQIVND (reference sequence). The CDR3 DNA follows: TGTGCCAGTAGGACCGGGTTGGGAGCCTCTGGAAACACCATATATTTT. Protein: CASRTGLGASGNTIYF.

In DNA, the CDR3 is TGTGCCAGTAGTATTCCCGGACAGGGACAAGAGACCCAGTACTTC. Translation gives CASSIPGQGQETQYF. The chain combines TRBV19 with TRBJ2-5, with TRBD1 matching 8 bases. CDR1 LNHDA and CDR2 SQIVND come from the germline V gene (reference sequence). The ends lost 3 bases at V and 2 bases at J; junction bases unmatched: 5. This CDR3 is 15 amino acids long.

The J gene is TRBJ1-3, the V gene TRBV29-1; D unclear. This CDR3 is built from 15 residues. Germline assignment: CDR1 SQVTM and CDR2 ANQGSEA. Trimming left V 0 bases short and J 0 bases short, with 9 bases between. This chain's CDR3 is CSVEDRIGSGNTIYF. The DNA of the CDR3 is TGCAGCGTTGAAGATCGAATCGGCTCTGGAAACACCATATATTTT.

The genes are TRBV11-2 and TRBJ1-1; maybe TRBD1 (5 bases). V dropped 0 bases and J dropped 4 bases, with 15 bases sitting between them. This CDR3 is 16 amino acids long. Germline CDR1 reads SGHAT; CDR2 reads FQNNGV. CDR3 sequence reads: CASSLDSDPGSTEAFF. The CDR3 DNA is TGTGCCAGCAGCTTAGACTCTGACCCAGGGTCCACTGAAGCTTTCTTT.

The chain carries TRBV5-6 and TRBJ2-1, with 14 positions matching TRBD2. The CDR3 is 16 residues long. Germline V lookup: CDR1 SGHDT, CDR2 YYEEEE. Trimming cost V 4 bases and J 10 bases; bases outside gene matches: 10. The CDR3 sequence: CASSPLGLAGGSEQFF. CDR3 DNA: TGTGCCAGCAGCCCGCTTGGACTAGCGGGGGGCTCCGAGCAGTTCTTC.

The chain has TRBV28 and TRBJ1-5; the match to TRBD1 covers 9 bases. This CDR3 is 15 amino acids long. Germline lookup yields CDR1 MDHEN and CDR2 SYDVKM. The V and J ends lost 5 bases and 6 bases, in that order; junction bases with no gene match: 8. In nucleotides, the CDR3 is TGTGCCAGCAGTCGCACAGGGGGCAGGGGTCAGCCCCAGCATTTT. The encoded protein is CASSRTGGRGQPQHF.

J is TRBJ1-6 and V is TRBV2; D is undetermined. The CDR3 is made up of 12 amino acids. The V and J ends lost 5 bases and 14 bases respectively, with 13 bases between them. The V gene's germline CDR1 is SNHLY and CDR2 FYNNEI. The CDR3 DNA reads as TGTGCCAGCAGTCCCAGTGGGGAGGCCCTCCACTTT. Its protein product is CASSPSGEALHF.